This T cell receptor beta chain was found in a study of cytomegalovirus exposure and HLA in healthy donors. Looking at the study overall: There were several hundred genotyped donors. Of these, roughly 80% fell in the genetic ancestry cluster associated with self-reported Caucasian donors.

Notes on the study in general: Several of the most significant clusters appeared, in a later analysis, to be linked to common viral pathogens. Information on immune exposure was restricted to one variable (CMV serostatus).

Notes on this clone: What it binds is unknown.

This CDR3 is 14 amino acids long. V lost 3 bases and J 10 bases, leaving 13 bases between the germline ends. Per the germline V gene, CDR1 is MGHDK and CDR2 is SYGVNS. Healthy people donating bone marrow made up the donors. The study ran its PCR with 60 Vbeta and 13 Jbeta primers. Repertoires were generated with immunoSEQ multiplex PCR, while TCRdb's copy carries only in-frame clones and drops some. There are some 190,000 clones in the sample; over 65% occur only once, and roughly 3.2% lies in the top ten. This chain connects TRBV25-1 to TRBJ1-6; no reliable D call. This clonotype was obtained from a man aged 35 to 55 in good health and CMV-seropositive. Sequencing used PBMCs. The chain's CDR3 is CASSEEAPGSPLHF. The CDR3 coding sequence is TGTGCCAGCAGTGAGGAGGCTCCGGGATCACCCCTCCACTTT.